The text below deals with one T cell receptor beta chain. Antigen specificity is unknown. The record originates from a study of cytomegalovirus exposure and HLA in healthy donors. Whole-study results and caveats: Among TCR beta chains, those listed as cytomegalovirus-associated numbered over 150.

PCR was performed using 60 Vbeta and 13 Jbeta primers. TCRdb keeps only in-frame clones here, not all; method: immunoSEQ multiplex PCR. Its table records fewer than 200,000 clones. Per the germline V gene, CDR1 is SGHVS and CDR2 is FQNEAQ. Trimming took off 7 bases at V and 0 bases at J, with 13 bases between the two ends. The CDR3 is made up of 14 amino acids. Specimen: PBMCs. The V gene is TRBV7-8, the J gene TRBJ2-7; TRBD1 might be the D (5 bases). The TCR comes from a woman aged 55 to 70 in good health and CMV-seronegative. The CDR3 is CASTPLTASYEQYF. In DNA, the CDR3 is TGTGCCAGCACCCCCCTGACAGCCTCCTACGAGCAGTACTTC.